This note documents a single T cell receptor beta chain sequence. Trimming stripped 7 bases from V and 4 bases from J, with 22 bases between. CDR3 length: 16 residues. Germline values: CDR1 MDHEN, CDR2 SYDVKM. The entry originates in a study of shared clonotypes between healthy human individuals. Profiled with immunoSEQ multiplex PCR; TCRdb holds only in-frame clones, not every one. In the table there are about 2.3 million clones, 90% to 95% of which are singletons. The source of this sequence is a man aged 18 to 30 in good health. Some clones in this sample may be carry-over from other donors' samples. Sequenced: naive CD4+ T cells from PBMCs. Noted subset: CD45RA+ positively selected. J is TRBJ1-2 and V is TRBV28; perhaps TRBD1 as D (5 bases). CDR3 protein: CASTLWSNPRGYGYTF. The CDR3 region has the DNA TGTGCCAGCACCCTTTGGTCGAACCCTAGGGGCTATGGCTACACCTTC.